The clone carrying this T cell receptor beta chain was seen a handful of times. The antigen is undetermined. This specimen includes other DNA sequences encoding the same CDR3. CDR3 length: 13 amino acids. The germline CDR1 and CDR2 sequences are MNHEY and SMNVEV (reference sequence). The V and J ends lost 3 bases and 0 bases respectively, with 3 bases between them. Using immunoSEQ multiplex PCR, the repertoire was profiled, and TCRdb retains in-frame clones only, with some absent. The table lists approximately 2,200,000 clones, 90% to 95% of them singletons, with around 1.7% in the top ten. Naive CD8 cells lacked CD45RO, underwent positive selection for CCR7 and left out terminally differentiated effector memory CD45RA+ cells. The entry originates in a study of shared clonotypes between healthy human individuals. Findings and caveats of the study: Rarefaction revealed incomplete sorted-subset sequencing despite large depth. Four donors shared about 4.5% of their naive CD4 clonotypes.

Sequencing input: naive CD8+ T cells from PBMCs. The receptor was derived from a man in his late teens or twenties in good health. Some clones in this sample may be carry-over from other donors' samples. V is TRBV27 and J is TRBJ1-5; D gene ambiguous. DNA of the CDR3: TGTGCCAGCAGTTTTGATAGCAATCAGCCCCAGCATTTT. This codes for CASSFDSNQPQHF.